The 25 T cell receptor beta chains listed next were all sequenced from one sample in a study of T cell responses to AZD1222 COVID-19 vaccine (dated by TCRdb to 2020 to 2022). The sample's time point label, decoded: about 28 days (+/-7) after the second vaccine dose. The protocol used for the library was the immunoSEQ multiplex PCR assay. TCRdb took over this immuneACCESS table, retaining in-frame rearrangements with V and J assigned. Such tables are incomplete; in checked studies, under half of the missing clones stem from an unresolved V gene, and the remainder is unexplained. This sample comprises roughly 110,000 clones, approximately 92% of them detected only once. Under 10% of the sample is held by the ten biggest clonotypes. The specimen was peripheral blood, collected 28 days after the second AZD1222 dose. The receptor source for this set is an adult who received the AZD1222 COVID-19 vaccine.

This sequence joins TRBV3-1 (or the pseudogene TRBV3-2) and TRBJ2-5; D uncertain. Germline assignment: CDR1 LGHDT and CDR2 YNNKEL (reference sequence). The CDR3 contains 14 residues. The V gene lost 1 base and the J gene lost 1 base, with 7 bases spanning the gap. The CDR3 sequence: CASSQGGFQETQYF. CDR3 nucleotide sequence: TGTGCCAGCAGCCAAGGGGGATTCCAAGAGACCCAGTACTTC.

V usage is TRBV28 and J usage is TRBJ1-5, with D tentatively TRBD1 (5 bases). Between the trimmed V and J ends, which lost 5 bases and 0 bases, there was a span of 14 bases. From germline, CDR1 is MDHEN and CDR2 SYDVKM. This CDR3 has 16 amino acids. CDR3 residues: CASSPTTGTSNQPQHF. CDR3 nucleotide sequence: TGTGCCAGCAGTCCAACCACAGGTACTAGCAATCAGCCCCAGCATTTT.

The chain combines TRBV9 with TRBJ2-7; unclear D gene. The germline V and J ends were trimmed by 4 bases and 6 bases, with 17 bases remaining between them. Germline loops: CDR1 SGDLS, CDR2 YYNGEE. CDR3 length: 14 amino acids. CDR3 in amino acids: CASSPVGSGAEQYF. CDR3 in DNA: TGTGCCAGCAGCCCCGTGGGTTCCGGCGCCGAGCAGTACTTC.

Concerning this clone itself: Just one base apart from a much larger clone, this may be a read error. V and J are TRBV5-6 and TRBJ2-1; no clear D gene. Germline V gene lookup returns CDR1 SGHDT and CDR2 YYEEEE. V shed 0 bases and J shed 7 bases, with 2 bases lying between them. The CDR3 totals 11 residues. CDR3 amino acids: CASSLANEQFF. CDR3 bases: TGTGCCAGCAGCTTGGCAAATGAGCAGTTCTTC.

The chain uses TRBV19 and TRBJ1-1, with D unresolved. Trimming stripped 4 bases from V and 0 bases from J, with 9 bases between. This CDR3 contains 14 residues. The germline gives CDR1 LNHDA, CDR2 SQIVND (reference sequence). The CDR3 nucleotides read TGTGCCAGTAGTAACCCGACGATGAACACTGAAGCTTTCTTT. Translated, it gives CASSNPTMNTEAFF.

The V and J genes are TRBV30 and TRBJ1-6; D possibly corresponds to TRBD1 (6 bases). The germline V gene has CDR1 GTSNPN and CDR2 SVGIG (reference sequence). The CDR3 totals 15 residues. Between the trimmed V and J ends, which lost 0 bases and 7 bases, there was a span of 13 bases. DNA of the CDR3: TGTGCCTGGAGTGTACGTGGGACACGGAATTCACCCCTCCACTTT. Residues: CAWSVRGTRNSPLHF.

The rearrangement uses TRBV4-2 and TRBJ1-4; D perhaps matches TRBD1 (6 bases). Trimming took 5 bases from V and 3 from J, leaving 13 bases between them. The CDR3 length is 15 residues. Germline V gives CDR1 LGHNA, CDR2 YNFKEQ. For the CDR3, the DNA is TGTGCCAGCAGCTCCTGGACAGACCCTAATGAAAAACTGTTTTTT. Translating gives CASSSWTDPNEKLFF.

The V call is TRBV12-5, the J call TRBJ2-5; 9 nucleotides line up with TRBD1. The V and J ends lost 6 bases and 5 bases, in that order; junction bases with no gene match: 16. The CDR3 extends over 17 amino acids. CDR1 and CDR2 (germline): LGHNT, FRNRAP. The CDR3 DNA follows: TGTGCTAGTGGCCGGACGTACCGGGACAGGGATAAGGAGACCCAGTACTTC. Its protein is CASGRTYRDRDKETQYF.

The V gene is TRBV5-6, the J gene TRBJ2-1; D is undetermined. V was trimmed by 0 bases and J by 12 bases, leaving 13 bases between them. This CDR3 is 13 amino acids long. Germline loops: CDR1 SGHDT, CDR2 YYEEEE. This chain's CDR3 is CASSLGGTMAQFF. Written as DNA, the CDR3 is TGTGCCAGCAGCTTGGGGGGAACAATGGCGCAGTTCTTC.

The chain has TRBV6-2 or TRBV6-3 and TRBJ1-5; TRBD1 might be the D (5 bases). The CDR3 runs 15 residues. The V and J ends lost 6 bases and 2 bases respectively, with 14 bases between them. Per the germline V gene, CDR1 is MNHEY and CDR2 is SVGEGT. This CDR3 reads CASSPIGVGNQPQHF. CDR3 coding DNA: TGTGCCAGCAGCCCCATAGGGGTGGGCAATCAGCCCCAGCATTTT.

This chain connects TRBV4-2 to TRBJ2-7, with D uncertain. The germline V and J ends were trimmed by 2 bases and 7 bases, with 15 bases remaining between them. The CDR3 runs to 14 residues. Germline CDR1 reads LGHNA; CDR2 reads YNFKEQ. The CDR3 coding sequence is TGTGCCAGCAGCCAATCTGGTCCCTTCTGGGAGCAGTACTTC. Translating it yields CASSQSGPFWEQYF.

The chain recombines TRBV3-1 (or the pseudogene TRBV3-2) with TRBJ1-2; D perhaps matches TRBD1 (5 bases). The germline V gene has CDR1 LGHDT and CDR2 YNNKEL (reference sequence). V was trimmed by 8 bases and J by 8 bases, leaving 18 bases between them. This CDR3 region has 13 residues. The chain's CDR3 is CASCRDIRDGYTF. CDR3 bases: TGTGCCAGCTGTCGGGATATCAGGGACGGCTACACCTTC.

This rearrangement joins TRBV21-1 to TRBJ1-1; no check of the table's D call, TRBD1, against the DNA was made. TRBV21-1 is a pseudogene. The CDR3 sequence is 13 residues long. The CDR3 here is CASPGGDFTEAFF. In DNA, the CDR3 is TGTGCCAGTCCAGGGGGCGACTTCACTGAAGCTTTCTTT.

This clone was observed a few times. J is TRBJ2-2 and V is TRBV7-2; a weak D match, TRBD1 (5 bases). Between the trimmed V and J ends, which lost 6 bases and 3 bases, there was a span of 11 bases. Germline CDR1 is SGHTA and CDR2 is FQGNSA. The CDR3 spans 14 residues. CDR3 nucleotides: TGTGCCAGCAGGGCAGGGTCTGACACCGGGGAGCTGTTTTTT. Translating gives CASRAGSDTGELFF. The whole variable domain, filled in from reference TRBV7-2 and TRBJ2-2, reads GAGVSQSPSNKVTEKGKDVELRCDPISGHTALYWYRQSLGQGLEFLIYFQGNSAPDKSGLPSDRFSAERTGGSVSTLTIQRTQQEDSAVYLCASRAGSDTGELFFGEGSRLTVL.

V usage is TRBV2 and J usage is TRBJ2-4; D may match TRBD1 or TRBD2 (6 bases each). Between the trimmed V and J ends, which lost 9 bases and 0 bases, there was a span of 9 bases. This CDR3 has 13 residues. The germline CDR1 and CDR2 sequences are SNHLY and FYNNEI. The CDR3 loop is CASGGLAKNIQYF. The DNA for the CDR3 is TGTGCCAGTGGGGGGCTAGCCAAAAACATTCAGTACTTC.

This clone was found a few times. The CDR3: CATSSMEDSWGQETQYF. CDR3 DNA sequence: TGTGCCACCAGCAGCATGGAGGATTCGTGGGGCCAAGAGACCCAGTACTTC. The chain is built from TRBV15 and TRBJ2-5; D is possibly TRBD2 (5 bases). Germline V CDR1 and CDR2: LNHNV, YYDKDF (reference sequence). V lost 3 bases and J lost 1, with 18 bases in between. CDR3 length: 17 residues.

Note on this clone: A read error may produce the germline difference seen at one junction end. V is TRBV7-9 and J is TRBJ2-7; D is possibly TRBD2 (5 bases). The germline CDR1 and CDR2 sequences are SEHNR and FQNEAQ (reference sequence). The CDR3 loop spans 11 amino acids. CDR3 coding DNA: TGTGCCAGCAGCAACCCCCGGGGAGCCCGATTC. This sequence encodes CASSNPRGARF.

This clone came up once. This chain links TRBV11-1 with TRBJ2-1; the D is unclear. The germline gives CDR1 SGHAT, CDR2 FQDESV (reference sequence). This CDR3 has 15 residues. The V end was cut by 2 bases, the J end by 4 bases, with 12 bases between. As DNA, the CDR3 is TGTGCCAGCAGCTTAAGGATCGGTCGGTACAATGAGCAGTTCTTC. Translation: CASSLRIGRYNEQFF. The full variable domain, its missing parts supplied by reference TRBV11-1 and TRBJ2-1, is EAEVAQSPRYKITEKSQAVAFWCDPISGHATLYWYRQILGQGPELLVQFQDESVVDDSQLPKDRFSAERLKGVDSTLKIQPAELGDSAMYLCASSLRIGRYNEQFFGPGTRLTVL.

This rearrangement joins TRBV6-6 to TRBJ1-1; 7 bases are shared with TRBD1. The CDR3 totals 15 residues. Per germline, CDR1 MNHNY and CDR2 SVGAGI (reference sequence). The ends lost 6 bases at V and 0 bases at J; junction bases unmatched: 7. DNA of the CDR3: TGTGCCAGCAGCCCTCCGGGACAGTTGAACACTGAAGCTTTCTTT. Translating gives CASSPPGQLNTEAFF.

This sequence joins TRBV29-1 and TRBJ1-1, with 7 nucleotides matching TRBD1. Per the germline V gene, CDR1 is SQVTM and CDR2 is ANQGSEA. The length of the CDR3 is 16 residues. The V gene end was trimmed by 1 base and the J gene end by 0 bases; junction bases not matched to a gene: 8. CDR3 sequence (DNA): TGCAGCGTTGAAGCTTTGACAGGGTACATGAACACTGAAGCTTTCTTT. Its protein product is CSVEALTGYMNTEAFF.

This sequence joins TRBV6-2 or TRBV6-3 and TRBJ1-1, with D possibly matching TRBD1 (5 bases). This CDR3 has 12 amino acids. V was shortened by 4 bases and J by 6 bases, with 9 bases between the two germline ends. Germline V gene lookup returns CDR1 MNHEY and CDR2 SVGEGT. The CDR3 DNA sequence: TGTGCCAGCAGTTTGGGGGGGGCTGAAGCTTTCTTT. This encodes CASSLGGAEAFF.

V is TRBV5-4 and J is TRBJ1-6; TRBD1 matches 8 bases. There are 16 residues in the CDR3. Germline values: CDR1 SGHNT, CDR2 YYREEE (reference sequence). Unmatched junction bases numbered 10, after V lost 4 bases and J lost 7 bases. Here the CDR3 reads CASSTLTGAGNSPLHF. The CDR3 nucleotides read TGTGCCAGCAGCACCCTGACAGGGGCGGGGAATTCACCCCTCCACTTT.

The V and J genes are TRBV19 and TRBJ2-4; 13 positions match TRBD2. With V trimmed by 3 bases and J by 4 bases, 3 bases remained unmatched. This CDR3 region has 16 residues. The germline V gene encodes CDR1 LNHDA and CDR2 SQIVND (reference sequence). The CDR3 DNA sequence: TGTGCCAGTAGTATGGGACTAGCGGGACGGAAAAACATTCAGTACTTC. It yields the protein CASSMGLAGRKNIQYF.

This chain joins TRBV27 and TRBJ1-4, with a tentative D call TRBD1 (6 bases). Germline CDR1 and CDR2: MNHEY and SMNVEV (reference sequence). V was pared by 3 bases and J by 4 bases, with 15 bases between. The CDR3 contains 16 residues. The DNA for the CDR3 is TGTGCCAGCAGTTTGGGATGGACAGCGAATAATGAAAAACTGTTTTTT. Translating gives CASSLGWTANNEKLFF.

This clone appeared once. J is TRBJ1-1 and V is TRBV6-6, with D possibly matching TRBD1 (6 bases). This CDR3 is built from 18 residues. V lost 5 bases and J 1 base, leaving 23 bases between the germline ends. Germline V CDR1 and CDR2: MNHNY, SVGAGI (reference sequence). The CDR3 spells CASSLGGGGYGPNTEAFF. The CDR3 nucleotides are TGTGCCAGCAGTCTTGGGGGCGGTGGATATGGGCCGAACACTGAAGCTTTCTTT.